This TCR beta chain appears in the sequencing data of a study of CD8+CD57+ T cells in acquired aplastic anemia. Study as a whole: In CD4+ cells, healthy donors produced an average of about 10 million reads.

V lost 5 bases and J 7 bases, leaving 15 bases between the germline ends. Looked up from germline, CDR1 is LNHDA and CDR2 is SQIVND (reference sequence). CDR3 length equals 14 residues. In this sample, this clonotype turned up many times. Its antigen is as yet unknown. Genomic DNA was employed as the template in profiling TCR beta VDJ and CDR3. One entry per CDR3 protein, called by TCRdb with MiXCR from the reads. The sample lists about 210,000 distinct CDR3 sequences; around 32% were seen once. Regarding the study as a whole: The same twenty-nine CD8+ CDR3 sequences occurred in patients and in controls.

The specimen sequenced was sorted CD4+, CD8+, or CD8+CD57+ T cells (not recorded which) from PBMCs. The TCR was taken from a human donor in good health, serving as a control. The rearrangement links TRBV19 to TRBJ2-1; the D gene is possibly TRBD2 (5 bases). The CDR3 DNA follows: TGTGCCAGTAGTGCGGGCAAAAGGAGGAATGAGCAGTTCTTC. Its protein is CASSAGKRRNEQFF.